This T cell receptor (beta chain) was sequenced for a study of cytomegalovirus exposure and HLA in healthy donors. Study information: The same platform as the roughly 670 first-cohort repertoires was used for the 120 validation repertoires, a later analysis reported.

The V segment lost 3 bases and the J segment 4 bases; nucleotides outside the gene matches: 13. Germline V gene data show CDR1 as SGHTA and CDR2 as FQGNSA. This CDR3 is 18 amino acids long. The assay was immunoSEQ multiplex PCR, and TCRdb's table has in-frame clones only and misses some. The repertoire includes some 70,000 clones, 80% to 90% of them detected once, and over 1.5% sits in the top ten. The specimen sequenced was PBMCs. V is TRBV7-2 and J is TRBJ2-3, with 10 bases that match TRBD2. The receptor was derived from a young woman in good health and CMV-seronegative. This chain's CDR3 is CASSFFPSGRSTPDTQYF. The DNA for the CDR3 is TGTGCCAGCAGCTTTTTTCCTAGCGGGAGATCCACCCCAGATACGCAGTATTTT.